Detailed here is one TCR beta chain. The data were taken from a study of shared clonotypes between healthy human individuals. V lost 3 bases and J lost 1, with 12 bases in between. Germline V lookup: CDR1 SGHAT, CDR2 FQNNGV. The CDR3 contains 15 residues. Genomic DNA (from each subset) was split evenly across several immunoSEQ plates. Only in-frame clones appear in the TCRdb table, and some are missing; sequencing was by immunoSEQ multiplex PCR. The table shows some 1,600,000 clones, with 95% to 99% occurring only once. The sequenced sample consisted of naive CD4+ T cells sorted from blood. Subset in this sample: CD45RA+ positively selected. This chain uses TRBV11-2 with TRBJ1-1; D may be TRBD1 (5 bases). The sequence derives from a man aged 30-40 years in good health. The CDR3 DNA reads TGTGCCAGCAGCTTTCGCCGGGACGGGAACACTGAAGCTTTCTTT. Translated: CASSFRRDGNTEAFF.